This T cell receptor (beta chain) was obtained from a study of blood T cell repertoires in COVID-19. CDR1 GTSNPN and CDR2 SVGIG come from the germline V gene (reference sequence). The germline V and J ends were trimmed by 2 bases and 4 bases, with 18 bases remaining between them. CDR3 length: 16 residues. Some clones are missing from TCRdb's copy, which holds only in-frame ones; the method was immunoSEQ multiplex PCR. This sample has hundreds of thousands of clones, with about 88% found just once. Material for sequencing was PBMCs or T cells enriched from blood (not recorded which). This TCR came from a man in his 60s who had recovered from COVID-19. V is TRBV30 and J is TRBJ1-5; the D gene is possibly TRBD1 (5 bases). Here the CDR3 DNA reads TGTGCCTGGAGTCCGTCCGGGGGGGGAGGGAATCAGCCCCAGCATTTT. It encodes CAWSPSGGGGNQPQHF.